Listed below are T cell receptor beta chains from one sample, sequenced in a study of regulatory T cells in long-lasting Graves disease. TCRdb itself ran the multiplex PCR reads through MiXCR, one entry per CDR3 protein. The sample consists of 400,000 to 500,000 distinct CDR3 sequences, less than 15% of them appearing once. This sample also belongs to another study, concerning T cells in Graves' hyperthyroidism and ophthalmopathy.

Sequencing was performed on peripheral blood mononuclear cells (PBMCs), taken at new diagnosis, from a patient treated with antithyroid drugs. The source of these receptors is a woman aged 50 to 60 with Graves disease. Both conserved end residues are part of each CDR3. The D gene is left open where the match is weak. Clone size is shown for a subset of rows, as once, few, many or a class of expanded clone.

many	TRBV2	.	TRBJ2-5	CASSYRAQETQYF	TGTGCCAGCAGCTACAGGGCCCAAGAGACCCAGTACTTC
few	TRBV18	.	TRBJ2-1	CASSLRLATYNEQFF	TGTGCCAGCTCACTTAGGCTAGCGACCTACAATGAGCAGTTCTTC
.	TRBV6-1	.	TRBJ1-6	CASRGAGGLSSYNSPPHF	TGTGCCAGCAGGGGAGCCGGGGGGTTGAGCTCCTATAATTCACCCCCCCACTTT
many	TRBV24-1	.	TRBJ1-3	CATSDATANSGNTIYF	TGTGCCACCAGTGATGCGACAGCCAACTCTGGAAACACCATATATTTT
.	TRBV18	.	TRBJ1-1	CASSPSRGTEAFF	TGTGCCAGCTCACCCTCGAGGGGCACTGAAGCTTTCTTT
few	TRBV2	.	TRBJ2-5	CASSPRRTQETQYF	TGTGCCAGCAGCCCCCGTCGGACCCAAGAGACCCAGTACTTC
.	TRBV7-6	TRBD2	TRBJ2-7	CASSLGPAGEYEQYF	TGTGCCAGCAGCTTAGGTCCAGCGGGGGAATACGAGCAGTACTTC
.	TRBV14	TRBD2	TRBJ2-2	CASSPRGLAGGTGELFF	TGTGCCAGCAGTCCAAGGGGACTAGCGGGAGGTACCGGGGAGCTGTTTTTT
.	TRBV19	TRBD2	TRBJ2-1	CASSSGLALNEQFF	TGTGCCAGTAGTTCGGGACTAGCGTTAAATGAGCAGTTCTTC
.	TRBV5-1	TRBD2	TRBJ2-1	CASSLVLAGGNNEQFF	TGCGCCAGCAGCTTGGTACTAGCGGGAGGCAACAATGAGCAGTTCTTC
.	TRBV6-9	TRBD1	TRBJ1-1	CASSYDRVNTEAFF	TGTGCCAGCAGTTACGACAGGGTGAACACTGAAGCTTTCTTT
few	TRBV11-2	.	TRBJ2-7	CASSRSWTEQYF	TGTGCCAGCAGCCGCTCGTGGACCGAGCAGTACTTC
many	TRBV2	TRBD2	TRBJ2-3	CASRRTSGSSTDTQYF	TGTGCCAGCAGGCGAACTAGCGGGAGTAGCACAGATACGCAGTATTTT
few	TRBV18	.	TRBJ2-3	CASSPRGNRYTDTQYF	TGTGCCAGCTCACCAAGGGGAAACAGGTACACAGATACGCAGTATTTT
many	TRBV28	.	TRBJ2-7	CARILSSYEQYF	TGTGCCAGGATTTTAAGCTCCTACGAGCAGTACTTC
.	TRBV29-1	.	TRBJ1-2	CSVDFGRNYGYTF	TGCAGCGTTGATTTTGGCAGGAACTATGGCTACACCTTC
.	TRBV5-1	TRBD1	TRBJ1-6	CASSLETGVSPLHF	TGCGCCAGCAGCTTAGAGACAGGGGTGTCACCCCTCCACTTT
.	TRBV6-5	.	TRBJ2-2	CASSYPKNQDNPNTGELFF	TGTGCCAGCAGTTACCCGAAAAATCAGGACAACCCGAACACCGGGGAGCTGTTTTTT
few	TRBV20-1	.	TRBJ1-1	CSARDSSFRDMQNTEAFF	TGCAGTGCTAGAGATTCTAGTTTCCGGGACATGCAGAACACTGAAGCTTTCTTT
.	TRBV7-9	TRBD1	TRBJ2-5	CASSFFWLTGPETQYF	TGTGCCAGCAGCTTTTTTTGGCTGACAGGGCCGGAGACCCAGTACTTC
.	TRBV6-1	.	TRBJ1-5	CASSEATFSQPQHF	TGTGCCAGCAGTGAAGCTACCTTTAGTCAGCCCCAGCATTTT
few	TRBV9	.	TRBJ2-1	CASSPIKFGTETYNEQFF	TGTGCCAGCAGCCCTATCAAATTCGGGACTGAAACCTACAATGAGCAGTTCTTC
many	TRBV5-1	TRBD2	TRBJ2-1	CASSLGDWSGRHQADEQFF	TGCGCCAGCAGCTTGGGGGACTGGAGCGGGAGGCACCAGGCGGATGAGCAGTTCTTC
.	TRBV19	TRBD2	TRBJ2-1	CASSIEREYNEQFF	TGTGCCAGTAGTATCGAGCGGGAGTACAATGAGCAGTTCTTC
few	TRBV24-1	TRBD2	TRBJ2-1	CATSETTSGRYSYNEQFF	TGTGCCACCAGTGAAACGACTAGCGGGAGATATTCCTACAATGAGCAGTTCTTC
.	TRBV20-1	.	TRBJ1-5	CSARVLGQLYQPQHF	TGCAGTGCTAGAGTTTTAGGACAGCTATATCAGCCCCAGCATTTT
.	TRBV5-1	TRBD1	TRBJ2-5	CASSPISGTEGETEYF	TGCGCCAGCAGCCCCATCTCCGGGACAGAAGGGGAGACCGAGTACTTC
few	TRBV5-1	.	TRBJ2-2	CASSTPGAGGELFF	TGCGCCAGCAGCACGCCAGGGGCAGGCGGGGAGCTGTTTTTT
many	TRBV28	TRBD1	TRBJ1-6	CASSGQTGHNSPLHF	TGTGCCAGCAGTGGGCAGACAGGGCATAATTCACCCCTCCACTTT
many	TRBV7-9	TRBD1	TRBJ1-4	CASSQRSPGTGEKLFF	TGTGCCAGCAGCCAACGGTCCCCCGGGACAGGGGAAAAACTGTTTTTT
many	TRBV27	TRBD1	TRBJ2-3	CATAQGAYTDTQYF	TGTGCCACGGCACAGGGGGCTTACACAGATACGCAGTATTTT
many	TRBV6-1	.	TRBJ1-2	CASNRDDVPYGYTF	TGTGCCAGCAATCGGGACGACGTGCCGTATGGCTACACCTTC
many	TRBV28	.	TRBJ2-3	CASSLGQESTDTQYF	TGTGCCAGCAGTTTAGGGCAGGAAAGCACAGATACGCAGTATTTT
many	TRBV20-1	TRBD2	TRBJ2-7	CSASGNQLMGLAEYEQYF	TGCAGTGCTAGCGGGAACCAACTAATGGGACTAGCGGAATACGAGCAGTACTTC
many	TRBV12-3/TRBV12-4	TRBD1	TRBJ1-4	CASKLQAGTGDEKLFF	TGTGCCAGCAAGCTTCAGGCTGGGACAGGGGATGAAAAACTGTTTTTT
few	TRBV18	.	TRBJ1-4	CASSPSPGRLNEKLFF	TGTGCCAGCTCACCATCGCCGGGACGGCTTAATGAAAAACTGTTTTTT
.	TRBV7-8	.	TRBJ2-7	CASSLSGVSIYEQYF	TGTGCCAGCAGCTTATCCGGTGTCTCCATCTACGAGCAGTACTTC
.	TRBV3-1	TRBD1	TRBJ1-6	CASGDSNSPLHF	TGTGCCAGCGGGGACAGCAATTCACCCCTCCACTTT
.	TRBV28	.	TRBJ1-4	CASSTRTAGNEKLFF	TGTGCCAGCAGTACCCGGACAGCTGGGAATGAAAAACTGTTTTTT
many	TRBV12-3/TRBV12-4	TRBD2	TRBJ2-5	CASLAGGQETQYF	TGTGCCAGCCTAGCGGGAGGTCAAGAGACCCAGTACTTC
.	TRBV15	.	TRBJ1-2	CATSRDLGRNYGYTF	TGTGCCACCAGCAGAGATCTTGGACGAAACTATGGCTACACCTTC
many	TRBV19	TRBD1	TRBJ2-7	CASSASTGSEQYF	TGTGCCAGTAGTGCCTCGACAGGGAGCGAGCAGTACTTC
many	TRBV2	.	TRBJ1-5	CASSDWSLHSNQPQHF	TGTGCCAGCAGTGATTGGTCCCTGCATAGCAATCAGCCCCAGCATTTT
many	TRBV7-2	TRBD1	TRBJ2-3	CASSILWTGGSTDTQYF	TGTGCCAGCAGCATCCTATGGACAGGGGGTTCCACAGATACGCAGTATTTT
many	TRBV27	.	TRBJ2-1	CASSLAGIHNEQFF	TGTGCCAGCAGTTTAGCGGGAATCCACAATGAGCAGTTCTTC
.	TRBV7-9	.	TRBJ1-1	CASSFTMFRRHNEAFF	TGTGCCAGCAGCTTCACAATGTTCAGGCGCCACAATGAAGCTTTCTTT
.	TRBV5-1	TRBD1	TRBJ2-2	CASSLTGVENTGELFF	TGCGCCAGCAGCTTGACAGGGGTGGAGAACACCGGGGAGCTGTTTTTT
many	TRBV30	.	TRBJ2-7	CAWSAAGSQYF	TGTGCCTGGAGTGCAGCGGGTTCGCAGTACTTC
many	TRBV5-5	.	TRBJ2-3	CASSLEAGSTDTQYF	TGTGCCAGCAGCTTGGAGGCGGGAAGCACAGATACGCAGTATTTT
many	TRBV2	.	TRBJ2-1	CASSLSPKGSYNEQFF	TGTGCCAGCAGCCTGAGTCCCAAAGGCTCCTACAATGAGCAGTTCTTC
many	TRBV5-4	TRBD2	TRBJ2-1	CASSFFSGSSYNEQFF	TGTGCCAGCAGCTTTTTTAGCGGGAGTTCCTACAATGAGCAGTTCTTC
many	TRBV5-4	TRBD2	TRBJ2-1	CASSWEGLALGGEQFF	TGTGCCAGCAGCTGGGAGGGACTAGCCTTGGGTGGTGAGCAGTTCTTC
many	TRBV28	TRBD1	TRBJ2-5	CASSTGGSETQYF	TGTGCCAGCAGTACAGGGGGCTCGGAGACCCAGTACTTC
many	TRBV7-8	.	TRBJ2-1	CASSPNTGSSYNEQFF	TGTGCCAGCAGCCCAAACACAGGGAGCTCCTACAATGAGCAGTTCTTC
.	TRBV6-2/TRBV6-3	.	TRBJ2-1	CASTPLTRDSRQSEQFF	TGTGCCAGCACCCCCTTGACCCGGGACTCGCGACAAAGTGAGCAGTTCTTC
many	TRBV29-1	.	TRBJ2-1	CSAKETGYLGEQFF	TGCAGCGCCAAAGAGACAGGCTATTTGGGTGAGCAGTTCTTC